The 9 T cell receptor beta chains below were found in one sample sequenced in a study of OX40 agonist ivuxolimab in advanced cancers. This table comes from immunoSEQ multiplex PCR, and its TCRdb copy is limited to in-frame clones, with some not included. The sample lists about 93,000 clones, about 90% occurring once. Sequenced material: CD4+ or CD8+ T cells sorted from blood, taken in a trial of the OX40 agonist ivuxolimab. The receptors derive from an adult with an advanced solid tumor such as melanoma, head and neck, liver or kidney cancer.

The CDR3: CASSLRGNHQPQHF. The CDR3 DNA reads TGTGCCAGCAGTTTGCGGGGGAACCATCAGCCCCAGCATTTT. The rearrangement joins TRBV27 to TRBJ1-5, with a possible D match to TRBD1 (5 bases). The CDR3 contains 14 residues. With 3 bases removed from V and 5 bases from J, the gap between germline ends came to 11 bases. Germline CDR1 reads MNHEY; CDR2 reads SMNVEV (reference sequence).

The J gene is TRBJ2-3, the V gene TRBV5-4; TRBD2 agrees at 10 bases. CDR1 SGHNT and CDR2 YYREEE come from the germline V gene (reference sequence). The V and J ends lost 3 bases and 5 bases, in that order; junction bases with no gene match: 3. The CDR3 runs 14 residues. The CDR3 reads CASSSSGGGDTQYF. CDR3 DNA sequence: TGTGCCAGCAGCTCTAGCGGGGGTGGAGATACGCAGTATTTT. Variable domain in full (rest from reference TRBV5-4 and TRBJ2-3): ETGVTQSPTHLIKTRGQQVTLRCSSQSGHNTVSWYQQALGQGPQFIFQYYREEENGRGNFPPRFSGLQFPNYSSELNVNALELDDSALYLCASSSSGGGDTQYFGPGTRLTVL.

The chain has TRBV19 and TRBJ1-1; tentatively, D is TRBD1 (5 bases). V lost 0 bases to trimming and J lost 0 bases, with 5 bases between them. The length of the CDR3 is 14 residues. Germline V gene data show CDR1 as LNHDA and CDR2 as SQIVND (reference sequence). In nucleotides, the CDR3 is TGTGCCAGTAGTATAGAGGGACTGAACACTGAAGCTTTCTTT. Translated, it gives CASSIEGLNTEAFF.

The chain employs TRBV5-6 and TRBJ1-2; TRBD1 might be the D (6 bases). The germline CDR1 and CDR2 sequences are SGHDT and YYEEEE. The V gene lost 4 bases and the J gene lost 1 base, with 20 bases spanning the gap. The CDR3 is made up of 17 amino acids. Here the CDR3 DNA reads TGTGCCAGCAGCCGGGGGGCACAGGGATGGGGTAACTATGGCTACACCTTC. Translating gives CASSRGAQGWGNYGYTF.

The V call is TRBV7-8, the J call TRBJ2-3; tentative D call: TRBD2 (5 bases). Trimming cost V 5 bases and J 4 bases, with 19 bases left between them. The CDR3 loop spans 16 amino acids. Germline V gene sequence: CDR1 SGHVS, CDR2 FQNEAQ. CDR3 residues: CASSLEAFTRPDTQYF. The DNA for the CDR3 is TGTGCCAGCAGCCTAGAGGCCTTCACTAGGCCAGATACGCAGTATTTT.

The chain recombines TRBV5-1 with TRBJ1-1; the D gene is possibly TRBD1 (6 bases). V dropped 6 bases and J dropped 6 bases, with 18 bases sitting between them. Germline V CDR1 and CDR2: SGHRS, YFSETQ. This CDR3 comprises 14 residues. The CDR3 region is CASTGGGAGPEAFF. In nucleotides, the CDR3 is TGCGCCAGCACCGGCGGGGGGGCCGGTCCTGAAGCTTTCTTT.

The chain recombines TRBV11-2 with TRBJ1-1; maybe TRBD1 (5 bases). CDR3 length: 18 residues. The germline V and J ends were trimmed by 5 bases and 0 bases, with 22 bases remaining between them. Germline V gene lookup returns CDR1 SGHAT and CDR2 FQNNGV. The CDR3 region has the DNA TGTGCCAGCAGCATTATCCGCAGCCAGGGAAGACTGAACACTGAAGCTTTCTTT. Its translation is CASSIIRSQGRLNTEAFF.

This clone was recorded only once. The chain is built from TRBV6-1 and TRBJ1-2; no definite D call. CDR1 and CDR2 (germline): MNHNS, SASEGT. V was shortened by 4 bases and J by 0 bases, with 12 bases between the two germline ends. The CDR3 consists of 15 residues. CDR3 residues: CASSVWAAANYGYTF. CDR3 DNA: TGTGCCAGCAGTGTCTGGGCAGCCGCTAACTATGGCTACACCTTC.

This clone has more than one count but fewer than ten. V and J are TRBV13 and TRBJ2-4; 7 bases match TRBD1. The V gene end was trimmed by 5 bases and the J gene end by 4 bases; junction bases not matched to a gene: 5. The germline CDR1 and CDR2 sequences are PRHDT and FYEKMQ (reference sequence). The CDR3 covers 14 residues. The CDR3 bases are TGTGCCAGCAGCACGACAGGGATTAAAAACATTCAGTACTTC. Protein sequence: CASSTTGIKNIQYF.